A selection of T cell receptor beta chains follows, all from one sample in a study of cytomegalovirus exposure and HLA in healthy donors. Only in-frame clones appear in the TCRdb table, and some are missing; sequencing was by immunoSEQ multiplex PCR. The repertoire holds under 150,000 clones, with about 63% as singletons. The sample consisted of PBMCs. These receptors all come from a young man in good health and CMV-seropositive. Both conserved end residues are part of each CDR3.

cdr3_aa: CASSTTGYYEQYF
j_call: TRBJ2-7
v_call: TRBV5-5

cdr3_aa: CASSVRTAGANVLTF
j_call: TRBJ2-6
v_call: TRBV6-1

cdr3_aa: CASSPTPGGGYGYTF
j_call: TRBJ1-2
v_call: TRBV13

cdr3_aa: CASSLGGLNNWEQYF
j_call: TRBJ2-7
v_call: TRBV5-1

cdr3_aa: CAAREGHGYTF
j_call: TRBJ1-2
v_call: TRBV6-5

cdr3_aa: CASAGTSGRSSYNEQFF
j_call: TRBJ2-1
v_call: TRBV7-2

cdr3_aa: CASSPQTGGAEAFF
j_call: TRBJ1-1
v_call: TRBV18

cdr3_aa: CASSIPLRDTYSNQPQHF
j_call: TRBJ1-5
v_call: TRBV19

cdr3_aa: CASSLAGADYEQYF
j_call: -
v_call: TRBV7-9

cdr3_aa: CASSLAAGYDQPQHF
j_call: TRBJ1-5
v_call: TRBV5-1